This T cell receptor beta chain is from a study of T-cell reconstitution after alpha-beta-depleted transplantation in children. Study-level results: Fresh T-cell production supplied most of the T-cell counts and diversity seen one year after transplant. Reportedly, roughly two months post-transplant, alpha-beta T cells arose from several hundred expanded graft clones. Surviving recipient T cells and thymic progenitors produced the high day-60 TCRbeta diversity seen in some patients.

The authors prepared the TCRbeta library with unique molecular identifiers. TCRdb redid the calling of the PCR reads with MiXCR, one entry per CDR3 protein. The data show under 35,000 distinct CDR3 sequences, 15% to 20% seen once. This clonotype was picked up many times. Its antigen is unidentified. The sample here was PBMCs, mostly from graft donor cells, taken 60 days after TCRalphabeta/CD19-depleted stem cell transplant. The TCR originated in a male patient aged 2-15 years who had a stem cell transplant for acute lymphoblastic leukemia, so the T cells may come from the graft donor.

The CDR3 DNA sequence: TGCAGCGTTGGGCAGGGACTCTACGAGCAGTACTTC. This translates into CSVGQGLYEQYF. The gene calls are TRBV29-1 and TRBJ2-7; D possibly corresponds to TRBD2 (6 bases). The ends were cut back, 4 bases at V and 3 bases at J, with 10 bases in the middle. The CDR3 has 12 residues. In germline, CDR1 is SQVTM, CDR2 ANQGSEA.